A selection of T cell receptor beta chains follows, all from one sample in a study of cytomegalovirus exposure and HLA in healthy donors. Clones were read by immunoSEQ multiplex PCR, and TCRdb kept only the in-frame ones, dropping some. The repertoire has roughly 330,000 clones, 87% of them found once; the top ten carry roughly 1.1%. Specimen: PBMCs. Receptors were obtained from a woman aged 30 to 39 in good health and CMV-seropositive. The conserved cysteine and the conserved F or W are not part of the CDR3 here. The order of the fields is J gene, clone size, V gene, CDR3 protein. Where a row states a size, it is once, few, many or the class of an expanded clone; other rows omit it.

j_gene: TRBJ2-7
abundance: -
v_gene: TRBV19
CDR3aa: ASSMAGGQYEQY

j_gene: TRBJ1-2
abundance: once
v_gene: TRBV7-2
CDR3aa: ASAKILGDFYT

j_gene: TRBJ2-2
abundance: -
v_gene: TRBV7-8
CDR3aa: ASSLTDRASTGELF

j_gene: TRBJ2-2
abundance: -
v_gene: TRBV7-3
CDR3aa: ASSLNFGGDTGELF

j_gene: TRBJ2-1
abundance: once
v_gene: TRBV19
CDR3aa: ASSIFQGDTF

j_gene: TRBJ2-7
abundance: -
v_gene: TRBV28
CDR3aa: ASGYEFNEQY

j_gene: TRBJ1-6
abundance: -
v_gene: TRBV7-3
CDR3aa: ASSLKRGVSPLH

j_gene: TRBJ1-1
abundance: -
v_gene: TRBV7-9
CDR3aa: ASSLVSPGQGRGAF

j_gene: TRBJ2-3
abundance: -
v_gene: TRBV4-3
CDR3aa: ASSPRDHLADTQY

j_gene: TRBJ1-1
abundance: -
v_gene: TRBV6-1
CDR3aa: ASAPNTEAF

j_gene: TRBJ2-7
abundance: few
v_gene: TRBV7-8
CDR3aa: ASSLAGTSYEQY

j_gene: TRBJ2-1
abundance: -
v_gene: TRBV30
CDR3aa: AWTQGVNNEQF

j_gene: TRBJ1-3
abundance: -
v_gene: TRBV6-5
CDR3aa: ASSYSGGSGNTIY

j_gene: TRBJ1-2
abundance: -
v_gene: TRBV6-5
CDR3aa: ASSQRQGAIGYT